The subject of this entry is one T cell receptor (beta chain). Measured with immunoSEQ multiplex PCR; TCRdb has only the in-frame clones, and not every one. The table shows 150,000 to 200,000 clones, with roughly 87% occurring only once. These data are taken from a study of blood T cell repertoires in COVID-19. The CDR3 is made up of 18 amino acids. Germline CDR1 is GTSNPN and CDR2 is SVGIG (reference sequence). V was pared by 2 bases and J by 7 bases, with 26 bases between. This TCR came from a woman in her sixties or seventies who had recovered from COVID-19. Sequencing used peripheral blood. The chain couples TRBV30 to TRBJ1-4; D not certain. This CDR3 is CAWSPGPFGREGLEKLFF. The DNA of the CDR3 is TGTGCCTGGAGTCCGGGTCCCTTCGGGCGGGAGGGCCTTGAAAAACTGTTTTTT.